This T cell receptor beta chain is drawn from a study of blood T cell repertoires in COVID-19. Study in general: Material from acute and convalescent COVID-19 was sourced from the United States, Italy and Spain. From T cells, B-cell-depleted T cells, or PBMCs came the material, which was cDNA or gDNA.

This clone was observed a few times. Trimming cost V 6 bases and J 9 bases; bases outside gene matches: 10. The CDR3 consists of 15 residues. Germline V lookup: CDR1 MRHNA, CDR2 SNTAGT. Authors' data handling: Estimation of nucleated cell counts was performed using reference gene primer amplification. Assay: immunoSEQ multiplex PCR; the TCRdb copy retains only in-frame clones and omits some. V, J and clone size derive from that table, while D and trimming were established from the DNA sequence. The data contain roughly 41,000 clones, over 70% of them singletons. The sequenced sample consisted of peripheral blood. The V and J genes are TRBV6-4 and TRBJ2-1, with TRBD2 matching over 11 bases. The sequence was collected from a human donor in a cohort sampled during active COVID-19. The CDR3 bases are TGTGCCAGCAGCCGGATAGCGGGAGGGCCAAGTGAGCAGTTCTTC. Residues: CASSRIAGGPSEQFF.